The 20 T cell receptor beta chains given below trace back to one sample, sequenced in a study of blood T cell repertoires in COVID-19. TCRdb's copy holds only in-frame clones and misses some; the assay was immunoSEQ multiplex PCR. The data show about 16,000 clones, 85% to 90% seen once. Sequencing input: peripheral blood. The origin of the receptors is a man aged 55 to 70 with acute or convalescent COVID-19.

This clone has a single count. The V and J genes are TRBV9 and TRBJ1-2; 8 nucleotides line up with TRBD1. V was clipped by 0 bases and J by 6 bases; unmatched bases: 4. The germline gives CDR1 SGDLS, CDR2 YYNGEE. The CDR3 is 14 residues long. The CDR3 DNA follows: TGTGCCAGCAGCGTAGACGCAGGGGGCGATGGCTACACCTTC. Its translation: CASSVDAGGDGYTF.

The J gene is TRBJ2-3, the V gene TRBV2; tentative D call: TRBD2 (6 bases). Trimming took 4 bases from V and 0 from J, leaving 11 bases between them. Germline CDR1 reads SNHLY; CDR2 reads FYNNEI. The CDR3 is made up of 15 amino acids. CDR3 coding DNA: TGTGCCAGCAGTGCCCCGGCGGGGAGCACAGATACGCAGTATTTT. It encodes CASSAPAGSTDTQYF.

This chain connects TRBV2 to TRBJ2-7, with D unclear. V lost 7 bases and J lost 3, with 13 bases in between. Germline CDR1 reads SNHLY; CDR2 reads FYNNEI. The CDR3 has 13 residues. DNA of the CDR3: TGTGCCAGCAAAGGTGGTGGAGTCTACGAGCAGTACTTC. Translating gives CASKGGGVYEQYF.

The J gene is TRBJ2-7, the V gene TRBV30; D perhaps matches TRBD1 (6 bases). The V gene lost 4 bases and the J gene lost 6 bases, with 22 bases spanning the gap. Per the germline V gene, CDR1 is GTSNPN and CDR2 is SVGIG (reference sequence). The CDR3 loop spans 15 amino acids. This CDR3 is CAWTGVAVGVFEQYF. The CDR3 DNA follows: TGTGCCTGGACAGGGGTGGCGGTGGGAGTGTTCGAGCAGTACTTC.

CDR3 residues: CASSPAGHIAKNIQYF. The CDR3 DNA reads TGTGCCAGCAGCCCAGCGGGACACATAGCCAAAAACATTCAGTACTTC. The gene calls are TRBV14 and TRBJ2-4; weak D call: TRBD2 (7 bases). The CDR3 sequence is 16 residues long. The ends were cut back, 4 bases at V and 0 bases at J, with 13 bases in the middle. Germline CDR1 and CDR2: SGHDN and FVKESK. Full variable domain (missing parts from reference TRBV14 and TRBJ2-4): EAGVTQFPSHSVIEKGQTVTLRCDPISGHDNLYWYRRVMGKEIKFLLHFVKESKQDESGMPNNRFLAERTGGTYSTLKVQPAELEDSGVYFCASSPAGHIAKNIQYFGAGTRLSVL.

The V and J genes are TRBV21-1 and TRBJ1-2; no DNA check was done on the table's D call, TRBD1. TRBV21-1 is reported as a pseudogene. CDR3 length: 16 amino acids. CDR3 region: CASSKETGHTTYGYTF. CDR3 sequence (DNA): TGTGCCAGCAGCAAAGAGACAGGGCACACTACCTATGGCTACACCTTC.

The chain uses TRBV5-1 and TRBJ1-3; possibly TRBD1 for D (6 bases). CDR3 length: 16 amino acids. Between the trimmed V and J ends, which lost 0 bases and 1 base, there was a span of 11 bases. Germline V gene lookup returns CDR1 SGHRS and CDR2 YFSETQ. Here the CDR3 reads CASSLGGLASGNTIYF. DNA for the CDR3: TGCGCCAGCAGCTTGGGGGGGCTGGCTTCTGGAAACACCATATATTTT.

The chain recombines TRBV19 with TRBJ1-5; 9 bases are a match to TRBD1. This CDR3 has 14 amino acids. CDR1 LNHDA and CDR2 SQIVND come from the germline V gene (reference sequence). The ends lost 4 bases at V and 6 bases at J; junction bases unmatched: 4. The CDR3 DNA sequence: TGTGCCAGTAGTACTGGGACAGGGCGTCAGCCCCAGCATTTT. Protein: CASSTGTGRQPQHF. Full variable domain (outside the CDR3, taken from reference TRBV19 and TRBJ1-5): DGGITQSPKYLFRKEGQNVTLSCEQNLNHDAMYWYRQDPGQGLRLIYYSQIVNDFQKGDIAEGYSVSREKKESFPLTVTSAQKNPTAFYLCASSTGTGRQPQHFGDGTRLSIL.

The chain links TRBV19 to TRBJ1-1; TRBD1 might be the D (6 bases). Trimming cost V 6 bases and J 0 bases, with 17 bases left between them. This CDR3 is built from 16 residues. The germline CDR1 and CDR2 sequences are LNHDA and SQIVND (reference sequence). The CDR3 reads CASSPRRTDLNTEAFF. The CDR3, as DNA: TGTGCCAGTAGCCCCAGGAGGACAGACCTGAACACTGAAGCTTTCTTT.

This clone was recorded only once. V gene TRBV10-3 combines with J gene TRBJ1-3, with 8 nucleotides matching TRBD1. Trimming took 11 bases from V and 3 from J; bases not matched to a gene: 6. The length of the CDR3 is 13 residues. Germline loops: CDR1 ENHRY, CDR2 SYGVKD. The CDR3 DNA is TGTGCCGCCCAGGGGGCTAGTGGAAACACCATATATTTT. Amino acid sequence: CAAQGASGNTIYF.

V gene TRBV28 combines with J gene TRBJ2-4; 7 bases are a match to TRBD1. Unmatched junction bases numbered 11, after V lost 5 bases and J lost 1 base. CDR3 length equals 17 residues. Per the germline V gene, CDR1 is MDHEN and CDR2 is SYDVKM. This CDR3 is CASSPDRARLAKNIQYF. In DNA, the CDR3 is TGTGCCAGCAGTCCCGACAGGGCTAGGCTGGCCAAAAACATTCAGTACTTC.

The rearrangement links TRBV6-1 to TRBJ2-5; D is possibly TRBD2 (5 bases). The CDR3 runs to 14 residues. CDR1 MNHNS and CDR2 SASEGT come from the germline V gene. V lost 2 bases and J lost 5, with 12 bases in between. The CDR3 coding sequence is TGTGCCAGCAGTGAAACTAGGAGGATTGAGACCCAGTACTTC. Its protein product is CASSETRRIETQYF.

This chain uses TRBV23-1 with TRBJ2-7; a possible D gene is TRBD1 (6 bases). TRBV23-1 falls under the ORF class, with uncertain function. Trimming removed 6 bases at V and 0 bases at J, with 15 bases between. The CDR3 totals 15 residues. CDR3 nucleotide sequence: TGCGCCAGCAGACCCCAGGGGACGGGCTCCTACGAGCAGTACTTC. Translation: CASRPQGTGSYEQYF.

This clone was seen only a few times. The junction and the germline gene differ at one end; a read error may be behind it. The chain is built from TRBV28 and TRBJ2-7, with 7 nucleotides matching TRBD2. This CDR3 is 12 amino acids long. Germline V CDR1 and CDR2: MDHEN, SYDVKM. The CDR3 DNA is TGTGCCAGCAGTTTGGGTCGGGGAGGGGAAAACTTC. Residues: CASSLGRGGENF.

The chain recombines TRBV7-3 with TRBJ2-5; D may be TRBD1 (5 bases). CDR1 is SGHTA, CDR2 FQGTGA, per germline. The ends were cut back, 1 base at V and 3 bases at J, with 15 bases in the middle. This CDR3 contains 16 residues. The CDR3 nucleotides read TGTGCCAGCAGCTTAAACCCAACAGGCTCAGAAGAGACCCAGTACTTC. It is translated as CASSLNPTGSEETQYF. Using reference TRBV7-3 and TRBJ2-5 for the parts outside the CDR3, the full variable domain is GAGVSQTPSNKVTEKGKYVELRCDPISGHTALYWYRQSLGQGPEFLIYFQGTGAADDSGLPNDRFFAVRPEGSVSTLKIQRTERGDSAVYLCASSLNPTGSEETQYFGPGTRLLVL.

The rearrangement links TRBV3-1 (or the pseudogene TRBV3-2) to TRBJ2-3, with a tentative D call TRBD2 (6 bases). The V gene's germline CDR1 is LGHDT and CDR2 YNNKEL (reference sequence). The length of the CDR3 is 14 residues. The germline V and J ends were trimmed by 3 bases and 6 bases, with 13 bases remaining between them. The DNA for the CDR3 is TGTGCCAGCAGCCAGACGGCGGGGACCGATACGCAGTATTTT. It codes for CASSQTAGTDTQYF.

V usage is TRBV7-8 and J usage is TRBJ2-7; 7 bases align to TRBD2. The CDR3 extends over 14 amino acids. The germline V gene has CDR1 SGHVS and CDR2 FQNEAQ. Trimming cost V 4 bases and J 3 bases; bases outside gene matches: 6. CDR3 nucleotide sequence: TGTGCCAGCAGCTCCAAGGGAGGGAGCTACGAGCAGTACTTC. Protein sequence: CASSSKGGSYEQYF.

V and J are TRBV19 and TRBJ1-2; 9 bases are a match to TRBD1. The ends lost 9 bases at V and 7 bases at J; junction bases unmatched: 15. This CDR3 contains 15 residues. Germline CDR1 reads LNHDA; CDR2 reads SQIVND (reference sequence). The CDR3 DNA reads TGTGCCAGCGGGGGGACAGGGCCCGTCAGCGGTGGCTACACCTTC. This sequence encodes CASGGTGPVSGGYTF.

This chain uses TRBV4-2 with TRBJ2-3; perhaps TRBD2 as D (6 bases). This CDR3 region has 15 residues. Deletions cut 4 bases from V and 0 bases from J, with 11 bases between. Germline V gives CDR1 LGHNA, CDR2 YNFKEQ. The CDR3 here is CASSPRAGSTDTQYF. The DNA for the CDR3 is TGTGCCAGCAGCCCCAGAGCGGGTAGCACAGATACGCAGTATTTT.

The chain recombines TRBV5-4 with TRBJ1-2; the D gene is possibly TRBD1 (6 bases). There are 13 residues in the CDR3. Trimming shortened V by 2 bases and J by 3 bases, and 8 bases separated the two germline ends. Germline lookup yields CDR1 SGHNT and CDR2 YYREEE (reference sequence). The CDR3 loop is CASSLPGDYGYTF. The DNA for the CDR3 is TGTGCCAGCAGCTTACCAGGGGACTATGGCTACACCTTC.